This T cell receptor beta chain was documented in a study of blood T cell repertoires in COVID-19. Study context: COVID-19 samples, acute and convalescent, were from the United States, Italy and Spain. In each case, the material was cDNA or gDNA derived from T cells, B-cell-depleted T cells, or PBMCs.

Methods used by the authors: Quantification of nucleated cells was approximated via reference gene primer amplification. Generated by immunoSEQ multiplex PCR, the TCRdb table keeps only in-frame clones and is missing some. V, J and clone size reflect that table, while D and trimming were determined from the DNA. The table lists approximately 200,000 clones, 80% to 85% of them singletons. V dropped 0 bases and J dropped 5 bases, with 20 bases sitting between them. Germline values: CDR1 LGHNA, CDR2 YNFKEQ. There are 17 residues in the CDR3. The source material was peripheral blood. The chain uses TRBV4-2 and TRBJ2-7; D possibly corresponds to TRBD1 (5 bases). This receptor was identified in a woman aged 25 to 39 with acute or convalescent COVID-19. CDR3: CASSQDEPSGLQDEQYF. The DNA of the CDR3 is TGTGCCAGCAGCCAAGATGAGCCGTCTGGGCTACAGGACGAGCAGTACTTC.